This T cell receptor (beta chain) originates from a study of T cells after yellow fever vaccination. Each CDR3 protein is one row after TCRdb ran MiXCR on the 5' RACE reads. The sample holds roughly 15,000 distinct CDR3 sequences, around 4% seen once. Trimming stripped 8 bases from V and 0 bases from J, with 14 bases between. Germline lookup yields CDR1 MNHEY and CDR2 SMNVEV (reference sequence). This CDR3 has 14 residues. This clonotype was counted at least ten times. J is TRBJ2-7 and V is TRBV27; D is unclear. The clonotype originates from a man between 25 and 39 years old who received the YFV17D yellow fever vaccine. The sample here was PBMCs, either bulk or a sorted T-cell subset (CD4+, CD8+, memory, or dextramer-sorted; not recorded which), taken 15 days after the yellow fever booster vaccination. The DNA for the CDR3 is TGTGCCAGCGGCTTCGGTCGGAGCTCCTACGAGCAGTACTTC. As protein: CASGFGRSSYEQYF.